The 27 T cell receptor beta chains reported below all come from one sample, sequenced in a study of cytomegalovirus exposure and HLA in healthy donors. The assay was immunoSEQ multiplex PCR, and TCRdb's table has in-frame clones only and misses some. The sample has some 68,000 clones; about 96% are singletons. The material sequenced was PBMCs. Receptors were obtained from a man aged 18 to 29 in good health and CMV-seronegative.

The V gene is TRBV5-1, the J gene TRBJ2-5; 11 nucleotides match TRBD2. V was pared by 4 bases and J by 5 bases, with 4 bases of the junction left unmatched. Per germline, CDR1 SGHRS and CDR2 YFSETQ. CDR3 length: 14 residues. CDR3 sequence reads: CASSLTSGKETQYF. The CDR3 DNA sequence: TGCGCCAGCAGCCTGACTAGCGGGAAGGAGACCCAGTACTTC.

This chain uses TRBV10-3 with TRBJ1-1, with TRBD1 identical over 10 bases. V dropped 4 bases and J dropped 7; count of bases not matched to a gene: 18. Germline CDR1 is ENHRY and CDR2 is SYGVKD. This CDR3 comprises 18 residues. The CDR3 bases are TGTGCCATCAGTGGGCCGACGGACAGGGGGTCCCCCGCTATTGAAGCTTTCTTT. It yields the protein CAISGPTDRGSPAIEAFF.

V and J are TRBV27 and TRBJ1-6; the match to TRBD1 covers 7 bases. V dropped 0 bases and J dropped 8; count of bases not matched to a gene: 7. Germline CDR1 MNHEY, CDR2 SMNVEV (reference sequence). The CDR3 is 16 amino acids. The CDR3 sequence is CASSLSTGIRDSPLHF. The CDR3 coding sequence is TGTGCCAGCAGTTTATCGACAGGGATTCGGGATTCACCCCTCCACTTT.

The gene calls are TRBV7-9 and TRBJ1-1; D remains unclear. The CDR3 loop spans 15 amino acids. CDR1 and CDR2 (germline): SEHNR, FQNEAQ (reference sequence). V lost 1 base to trimming and J lost 0 bases, with 9 bases between them. The CDR3 nucleotides read TGTGCCAGCAGCTTAGTGGGCAGGATGAACACTGAAGCTTTCTTT. It is translated as CASSLVGRMNTEAFF.

The CDR3 here is CASSLTGMNQPQHF. The CDR3 DNA follows: TGTGCCAGCAGCTTAACAGGGATGAATCAGCCCCAGCATTTT. The genes are TRBV5-4 and TRBJ1-5, with a possible D match to TRBD1 (6 bases). This CDR3 is 14 amino acids long. Deletions cut 2 bases from V and 4 bases from J, with 10 bases between. CDR1 is SGHNT, CDR2 YYREEE, per germline (reference sequence).

The V and J genes are TRBV2 and TRBJ2-1; TRBD1 aligns across 10 bases. This CDR3 comprises 14 residues. CDR1 is SNHLY, CDR2 FYNNEI, per germline. The junction had 4 bases not matched to a gene; V was cut back by 5 bases and J by 6 bases. The CDR3 loop is CASSPGTGVNEQFF. For the CDR3, the DNA is TGTGCCAGCAGTCCCGGGACAGGGGTCAATGAGCAGTTCTTC.

The rearrangement links TRBV28 to TRBJ1-1, with D possibly TRBD1 on 6 matching bases. The V and J ends lost 7 bases and 4 bases respectively, with 13 bases between them. Germline loops: CDR1 MDHEN, CDR2 SYDVKM. This CDR3 has 13 amino acids. CDR3 amino acids: CASIRNRATEAFF. DNA of the CDR3: TGTGCCAGCATCCGTAACAGGGCCACTGAAGCTTTCTTT.

The V gene is TRBV13, the J gene TRBJ2-4; 8 bases map to TRBD2. Germline CDR1 and CDR2: PRHDT and FYEKMQ (reference sequence). J gave up 5 bases and V 2 bases, and 11 bases lay outside the gene matches. The CDR3 length is 17 residues. The CDR3 DNA follows: TGTGCCAGCAGCTTAAGGGGCCTAGCGGGTCTGGAAAACATTCAGTACTTC. Protein product: CASSLRGLAGLENIQYF. The full variable domain, completed using reference TRBV13 and TRBJ2-4, is AAGVIQSPRHLIKEKRETATLKCYPIPRHDTVYWYQQGPGQDPQFLISFYEKMQSDKGSIPDRFSAQQFSDYHSELNMSSLELGDSALYFCASSLRGLAGLENIQYFGAGTRLSVL.

The CDR3 nucleotides read TGTGCCTGGAGCCCGGGACTAGCGGGAGATACGCAGTATTTT. It encodes CAWSPGLAGDTQYF. The chain joins TRBV30 to TRBJ2-3; TRBD2 matches at 12 bases. Germline V lookup: CDR1 GTSNPN, CDR2 SVGIG (reference sequence). The CDR3 is 14 residues long. The V gene end was trimmed by 3 bases and the J gene end by 5 bases; junction bases not matched to a gene: 3. Full variable domain (rest looked up from reference TRBV30 and TRBJ2-3): SQTIHQWPATLVQPVGSPLSLECTVEGTSNPNLYWYRQAAGRGLQLLFYSVGIGQISSEVPQNLSASRPQDRQFILSSKKLLLSDSGFYLCAWSPGLAGDTQYFGPGTRLTVL.

The chain recombines TRBV27 with TRBJ1-1; D gene ambiguous. V lost 2 bases, J lost 0 bases, and 13 bases lay in between. Germline assignment: CDR1 MNHEY and CDR2 SMNVEV (reference sequence). The length of the CDR3 is 16 residues. CDR3 sequence (DNA): TGTGCCAGCAGTTTAGTGGTAGGAGGAATGAACACTGAAGCTTTCTTT. It codes for CASSLVVGGMNTEAFF.

This clone was observed once. The genes are TRBV28 and TRBJ2-5; 8 nucleotides agree with TRBD1. J was trimmed by 5 bases and V by 6 bases; bases with no gene match: 8. CDR1 is MDHEN and CDR2 is SYDVKM in the germline V gene. The length of the CDR3 is 14 residues. The CDR3 reads CASSPRGRAETQYF. CDR3 coding DNA: TGTGCCAGCAGCCCCAGGGGGCGCGCTGAGACCCAGTACTTC.

This chain uses TRBV10-3 with TRBJ1-4; perhaps TRBD1 as D (5 bases). V lost 3 bases and J 5 bases, leaving 16 bases between the germline ends. The CDR3 totals 16 residues. Looked up from germline, CDR1 is ENHRY and CDR2 is SYGVKD. CDR3 sequence: CAISEGVPGRNEKLFF. The CDR3 bases are TGTGCCATCAGTGAAGGGGTGCCAGGGCGAAATGAAAAACTGTTTTTT.

The chain employs TRBV7-9 and TRBJ2-7, with D possibly matching TRBD1 (6 bases). Germline values: CDR1 SEHNR, CDR2 FQNEAQ (reference sequence). Trimming removed 4 bases from V and 5 bases from J, with 12 bases in between. The CDR3 runs to 13 residues. The CDR3 nucleotides read TGTGCCAGCAGCTATGGACAGATCAACGAGCAGTACTTC. It translates to CASSYGQINEQYF.

The genes are TRBV7-9 and TRBJ2-3; 14 bases are shared with TRBD2. There are 19 residues in the CDR3. Trimming removed 3 bases from V and 1 base from J; junction bases left unmatched: 9. Per germline, CDR1 SEHNR and CDR2 FQNEAQ (reference sequence). The CDR3 spells CASSFTGTSGRGGTDTQYF. The DNA for the CDR3 is TGTGCCAGCAGCTTCACCGGGACTAGCGGGAGAGGGGGCACAGATACGCAGTATTTT.

This chain uses TRBV11-2 with TRBJ1-2, with a tentative D call TRBD1 (6 bases). V gave up 6 bases and J gave up 8 bases, with 19 bases separating them. The CDR3 covers 14 residues. Germline V CDR1 and CDR2: SGHAT, FQNNGV. The CDR3 DNA sequence: TGTGCCAGCAGTTATCAGACAAACAGGGCCGGCTACACCTTC. As protein: CASSYQTNRAGYTF.

This chain uses TRBV5-4 with TRBJ2-7; 16 bases match TRBD2. V lost 2 bases to trimming and J lost 7 bases; unmatched junction nucleotides: 12. The CDR3 loop spans 18 amino acids. Germline V CDR1 and CDR2: SGHNT, YYREEE (reference sequence). The CDR3 nucleotides are TGTGCCAGCAGCTTTAAGGTCGGGACTAGCGGGAGGGCGTCGGAGCAGTACTTC. Translating gives CASSFKVGTSGRASEQYF.

V and J are TRBV14 and TRBJ1-5; 8 bases agree with TRBD1. CDR1 SGHDN and CDR2 FVKESK come from the germline V gene. The CDR3 has 15 residues. V lost 3 bases, J lost 7 bases, and 8 bases stayed unmatched. The CDR3 here is CASSQGGQGAQPQHF. CDR3 DNA: TGTGCCAGCAGCCAGGGAGGACAGGGTGCCCAGCCCCAGCATTTT.

Remarks on this clone: The junction departs from the called germline gene at one end, perhaps through a read error. The chain joins TRBV2 to TRBJ2-7, with TRBD2 matching over 11 bases. Looked up from germline, CDR1 is SNHLY and CDR2 is FYNNEI. This CDR3 has 15 residues. CDR3 loop: CATWEGTSGLEGVNF. CDR3 nucleotide sequence: TGTGCCACCTGGGAGGGGACTAGCGGACTGGAGGGTGTGAACTTC.

The chain's CDR3 is CASSYSDSHYNEQFF. CDR3 coding DNA: TGTGCCAGCAGTTACTCGGACAGCCATTACAATGAGCAGTTCTTC. V and J are TRBV6-5 and TRBJ2-1, with D tentatively TRBD1 (6 bases). V lost 0 bases and J 4 bases, leaving 10 bases between the germline ends. Germline V gives CDR1 MNHEY, CDR2 SVGAGI. The CDR3 totals 15 residues.

The CDR3 here is CASSVWAGDEQFF. CDR3 DNA: TGTGCCAGCAGCGTTTGGGCGGGTGATGAGCAGTTCTTC. V and J are TRBV9 and TRBJ2-1; the D gene is possibly TRBD2 (5 bases). The germline gives CDR1 SGDLS, CDR2 YYNGEE. CDR3 size: 13 residues. V was pared by 2 bases and J by 8 bases, with 11 bases between.

The chain joins TRBV7-2 to TRBJ1-2, with 7 bases fitting TRBD1. This CDR3 has 14 amino acids. V gave up 5 bases and J gave up 7 bases; unmatched junction bases: 10. Germline V gene lookup returns CDR1 SGHTA and CDR2 FQGNSA. The CDR3 reads CASSTRQGGGGYTF. DNA of the CDR3: TGTGCCAGCAGCACACGACAGGGTGGGGGTGGCTACACCTTC.

V gene TRBV19 combines with J gene TRBJ1-5; 8 bases are a match to TRBD1. This CDR3 region has 19 residues. Germline V gene lookup returns CDR1 LNHDA and CDR2 SQIVND (reference sequence). The junction had 15 bases not matched to a gene; V was cut back by 5 bases and J by 0 bases. CDR3 region: CASSPLPGQESDSNQPQHF. Here the CDR3 DNA reads TGTGCCAGTAGTCCCCTCCCGGGACAGGAGAGTGATAGCAATCAGCCCCAGCATTTT.

This sequence joins TRBV19 and TRBJ1-6; D might be TRBD1 (5 bases). The CDR3 has 14 amino acids. The V and J ends lost 3 bases and 10 bases respectively, with 13 bases between them. Germline V CDR1 and CDR2: LNHDA, SQIVND (reference sequence). CDR3 bases: TGTGCCAGTAGTATGGTCCAGGGTCGCTCACCCCTCCACTTT. Translation: CASSMVQGRSPLHF. The full variable domain, in which reference TRBV19 and TRBJ1-6 provide the parts outside the CDR3, is DGGITQSPKYLFRKEGQNVTLSCEQNLNHDAMYWYRQDPGQGLRLIYYSQIVNDFQKGDIAEGYSVSREKKESFPLTVTSAQKNPTAFYLCASSMVQGRSPLHFGNGTRLTVT.

The CDR3 DNA reads as TGTGCCAGCAGCTTGGCTACAGGGAGAAGCACAGATACGCAGTATTTT. Protein: CASSLATGRSTDTQYF. This rearrangement joins TRBV5-4 to TRBJ2-3; tentative D call: TRBD1 (6 bases). Germline values: CDR1 SGHNT, CDR2 YYREEE (reference sequence). Trimming cost V 0 bases and J 0 bases, with 11 bases left between them. The CDR3 has 16 residues.

V gene TRBV19 combines with J gene TRBJ1-4, with D maybe TRBD1 (6 bases). V was shortened by 6 bases and J by 3 bases, with 14 bases between the two germline ends. This CDR3 contains 15 residues. The germline CDR1 and CDR2 sequences are LNHDA and SQIVND (reference sequence). In nucleotides, the CDR3 is TGTGCCAGTAGGATTGGGAACAGGGCTAATGAAAAACTGTTTTTT. Protein sequence: CASRIGNRANEKLFF.

Here the CDR3 DNA reads TGTGCCAGCAGCTTGGAAATGGCAGGTCAGGAGACCCAGTACTTC. Protein sequence: CASSLEMAGQETQYF. The genes are TRBV5-5 and TRBJ2-5; the D is unclear. V was clipped by 0 bases and J by 5 bases, with 14 bases between them. The germline gives CDR1 SGHKS, CDR2 YYEKEE (reference sequence). The CDR3 covers 15 residues.

J is TRBJ2-1 and V is TRBV2; no firm D call. V gave up 2 bases and J gave up 1 base, with 6 bases separating them. The germline V gene has CDR1 SNHLY and CDR2 FYNNEI. This CDR3 spans 14 amino acids. CDR3 DNA sequence: TGTGCCAGCAGTGAAATTCAATCCTACAATGAGCAGTTCTTC. It translates to CASSEIQSYNEQFF.